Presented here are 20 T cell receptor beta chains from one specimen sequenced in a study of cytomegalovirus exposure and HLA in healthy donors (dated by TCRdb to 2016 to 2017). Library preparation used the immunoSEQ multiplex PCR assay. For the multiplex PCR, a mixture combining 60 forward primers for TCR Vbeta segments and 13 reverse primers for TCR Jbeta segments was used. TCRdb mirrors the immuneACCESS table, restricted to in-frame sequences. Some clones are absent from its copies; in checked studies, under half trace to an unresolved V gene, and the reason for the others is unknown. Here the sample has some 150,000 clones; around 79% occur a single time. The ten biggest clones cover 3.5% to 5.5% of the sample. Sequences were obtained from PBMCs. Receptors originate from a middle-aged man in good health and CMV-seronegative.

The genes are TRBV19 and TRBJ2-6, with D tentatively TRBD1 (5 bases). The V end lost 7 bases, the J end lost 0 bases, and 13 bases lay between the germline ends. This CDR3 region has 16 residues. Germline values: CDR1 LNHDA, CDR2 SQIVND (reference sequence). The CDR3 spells CASMGREGSGANVLTF. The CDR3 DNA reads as TGTGCCAGTATGGGCAGGGAAGGCTCTGGGGCCAACGTCCTGACTTTC.

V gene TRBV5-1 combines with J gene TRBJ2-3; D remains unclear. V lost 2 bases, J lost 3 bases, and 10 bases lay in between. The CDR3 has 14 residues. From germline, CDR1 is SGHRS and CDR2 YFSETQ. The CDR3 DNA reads TGCGCCAGCAGCTTTTATAGAGCAACAGATACGCAGTATTTT. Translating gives CASSFYRATDTQYF.

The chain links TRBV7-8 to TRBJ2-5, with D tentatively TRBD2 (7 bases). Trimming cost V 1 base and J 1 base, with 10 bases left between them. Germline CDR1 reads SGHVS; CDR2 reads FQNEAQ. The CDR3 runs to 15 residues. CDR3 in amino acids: CASSLGGGGQETQYF. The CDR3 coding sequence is TGTGCCAGCAGCTTAGGGGGGGGCGGCCAAGAGACCCAGTACTTC.

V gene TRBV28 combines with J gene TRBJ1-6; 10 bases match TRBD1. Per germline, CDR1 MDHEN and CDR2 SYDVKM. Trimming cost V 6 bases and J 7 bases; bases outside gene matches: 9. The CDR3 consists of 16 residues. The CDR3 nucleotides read TGTGCCAGCAGCCCTCGTCGGGGACAGGGGAATTCACCCCTCCACTTT. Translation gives CASSPRRGQGNSPLHF.

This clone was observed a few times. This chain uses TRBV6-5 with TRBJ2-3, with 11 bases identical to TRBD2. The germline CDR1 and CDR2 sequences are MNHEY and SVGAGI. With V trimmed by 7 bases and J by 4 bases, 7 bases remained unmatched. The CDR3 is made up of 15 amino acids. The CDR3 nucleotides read TGTGCCAGCACTATAGCGGGGGGGAACCCAGATACGCAGTATTTT. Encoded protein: CASTIAGGNPDTQYF.

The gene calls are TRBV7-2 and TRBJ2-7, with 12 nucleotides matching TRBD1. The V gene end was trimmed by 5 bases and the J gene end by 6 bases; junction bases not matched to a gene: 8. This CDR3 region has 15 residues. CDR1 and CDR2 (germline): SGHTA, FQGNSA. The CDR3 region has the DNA TGTGCCAGCAGCGCGCCGGGACAGGGGGCTCGCGAGCAGTACTTC. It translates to CASSAPGQGAREQYF.

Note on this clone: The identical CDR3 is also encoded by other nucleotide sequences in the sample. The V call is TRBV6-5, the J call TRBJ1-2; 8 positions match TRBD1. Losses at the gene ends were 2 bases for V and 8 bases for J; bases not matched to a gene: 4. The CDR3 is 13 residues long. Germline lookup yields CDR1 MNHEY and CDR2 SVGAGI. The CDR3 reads CASSYRTGRGYTF. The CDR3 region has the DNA TGTGCCAGCAGTTACCGGACAGGGCGCGGCTACACCTTC.

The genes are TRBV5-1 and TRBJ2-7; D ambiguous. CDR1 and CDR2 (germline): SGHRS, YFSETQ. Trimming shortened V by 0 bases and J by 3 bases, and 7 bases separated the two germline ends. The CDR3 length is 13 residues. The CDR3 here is CASSLELNYEQYF. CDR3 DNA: TGCGCCAGCAGCTTGGAACTAAACTACGAGCAGTACTTC.

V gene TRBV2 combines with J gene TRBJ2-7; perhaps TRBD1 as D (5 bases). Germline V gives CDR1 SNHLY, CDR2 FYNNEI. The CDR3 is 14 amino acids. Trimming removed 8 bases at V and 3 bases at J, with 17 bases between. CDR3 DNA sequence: TGTGCCAGCTGCCCTTGGGGCAGCTTCTACGAGCAGTACTTC. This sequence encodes CASCPWGSFYEQYF.

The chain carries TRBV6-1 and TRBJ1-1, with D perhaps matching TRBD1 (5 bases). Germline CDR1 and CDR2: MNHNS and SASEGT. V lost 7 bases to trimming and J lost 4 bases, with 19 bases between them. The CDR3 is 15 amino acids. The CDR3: CASMPGDSTGTEAFF. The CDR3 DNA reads TGTGCCAGCATGCCGGGGGACTCAACCGGCACTGAAGCTTTCTTT.

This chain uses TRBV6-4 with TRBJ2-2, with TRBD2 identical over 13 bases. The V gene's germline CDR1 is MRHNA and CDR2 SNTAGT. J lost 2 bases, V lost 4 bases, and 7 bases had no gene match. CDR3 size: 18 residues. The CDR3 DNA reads TGTGCCAGCAGTGTCCCGGGACTAGCGGGGTTAAACACCGGGGAGCTGTTTTTT. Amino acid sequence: CASSVPGLAGLNTGELFF.

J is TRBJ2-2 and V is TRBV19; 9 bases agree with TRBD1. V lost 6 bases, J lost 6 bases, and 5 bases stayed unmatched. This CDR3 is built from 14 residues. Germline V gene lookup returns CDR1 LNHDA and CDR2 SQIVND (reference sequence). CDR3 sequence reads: CASSYRGLAGELFF. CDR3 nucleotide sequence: TGTGCCAGTAGCTACAGGGGGCTGGCCGGGGAGCTGTTTTTT.

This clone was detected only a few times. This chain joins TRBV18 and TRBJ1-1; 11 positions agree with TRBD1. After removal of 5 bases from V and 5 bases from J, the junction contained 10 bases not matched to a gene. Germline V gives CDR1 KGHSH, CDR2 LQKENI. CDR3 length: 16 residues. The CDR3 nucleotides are TGTGCCAGCTCATTCGGACAGGGGGCTATGCGGACTGAAGCTTTCTTT. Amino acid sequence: CASSFGQGAMRTEAFF.

The CDR3 DNA reads as TGTGCCAGCAGCTTGGTGGGGGGAACTGACACCGGGGAGCTGTTTTTT. Its translation: CASSLVGGTDTGELFF. V usage is TRBV5-4 and J usage is TRBJ2-2, with TRBD2 as a possible D gene (6 bases). There are 16 residues in the CDR3. V shed 0 bases and J shed 3 bases, with 12 bases lying between them. Germline V gene data show CDR1 as SGHNT and CDR2 as YYREEE (reference sequence).

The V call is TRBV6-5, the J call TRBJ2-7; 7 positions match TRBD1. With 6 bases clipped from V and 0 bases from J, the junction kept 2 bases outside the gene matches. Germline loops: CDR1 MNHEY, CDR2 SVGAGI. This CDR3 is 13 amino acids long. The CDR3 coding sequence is TGTGCCAGCAGGGGACAGCTCTCCTACGAGCAGTACTTC. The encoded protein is CASRGQLSYEQYF.

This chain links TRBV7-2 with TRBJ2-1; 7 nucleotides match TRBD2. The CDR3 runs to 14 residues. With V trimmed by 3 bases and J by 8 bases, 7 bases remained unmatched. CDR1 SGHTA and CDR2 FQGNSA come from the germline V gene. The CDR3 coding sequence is TGTGCCAGCAGCTTCGGGGGGTCCACGTATGAGCAGTTCTTC. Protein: CASSFGGSTYEQFF.

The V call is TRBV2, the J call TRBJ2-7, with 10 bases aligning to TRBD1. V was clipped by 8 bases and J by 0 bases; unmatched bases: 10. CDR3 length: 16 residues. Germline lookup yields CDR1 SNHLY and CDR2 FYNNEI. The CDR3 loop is CASRDRGFPSSYEQYF. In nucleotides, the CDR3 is TGTGCCAGCCGGGACAGGGGATTTCCGAGCTCCTACGAGCAGTACTTC.

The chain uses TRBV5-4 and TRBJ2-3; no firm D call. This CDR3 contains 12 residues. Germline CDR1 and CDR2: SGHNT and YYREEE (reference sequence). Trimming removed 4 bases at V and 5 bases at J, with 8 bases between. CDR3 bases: TGTGCCAGCAGCCTACTTGGAGATACGCAGTATTTT. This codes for CASSLLGDTQYF. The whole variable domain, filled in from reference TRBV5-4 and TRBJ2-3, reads ETGVTQSPTHLIKTRGQQVTLRCSSQSGHNTVSWYQQALGQGPQFIFQYYREEENGRGNFPPRFSGLQFPNYSSELNVNALELDDSALYLCASSLLGDTQYFGPGTRLTVL.

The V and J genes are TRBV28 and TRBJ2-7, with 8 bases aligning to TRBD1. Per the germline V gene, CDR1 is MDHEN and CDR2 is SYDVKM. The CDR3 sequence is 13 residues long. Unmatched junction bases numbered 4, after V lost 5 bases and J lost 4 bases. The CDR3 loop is CASSGQGPYEQYF. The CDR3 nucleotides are TGTGCCAGCAGTGGACAGGGCCCTTACGAGCAGTACTTC.

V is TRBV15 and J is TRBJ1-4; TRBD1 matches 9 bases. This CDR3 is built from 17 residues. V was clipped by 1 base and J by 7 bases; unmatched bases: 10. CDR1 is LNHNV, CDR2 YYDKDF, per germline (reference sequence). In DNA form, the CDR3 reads TGTGCCACCAGCAGAGGGGATATTGACAGGGGGGCTGAAAAACTGTTTTTT. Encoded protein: CATSRGDIDRGAEKLFF.